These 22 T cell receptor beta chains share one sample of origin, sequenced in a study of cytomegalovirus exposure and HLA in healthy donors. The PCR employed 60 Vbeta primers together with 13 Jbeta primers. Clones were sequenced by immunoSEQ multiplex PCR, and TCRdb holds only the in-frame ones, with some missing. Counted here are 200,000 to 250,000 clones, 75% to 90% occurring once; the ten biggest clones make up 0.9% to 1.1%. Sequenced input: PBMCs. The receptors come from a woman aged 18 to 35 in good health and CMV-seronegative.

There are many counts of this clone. The CDR3 region is CASSPSGQGYTGELFF. As DNA, the CDR3 is TGTGCCAGCAGTCCATCGGGACAGGGGTACACCGGGGAGCTGTTTTTT. This chain uses TRBV25-1 with TRBJ2-2; 10 positions match TRBD1. V dropped 5 bases and J dropped 3; count of bases not matched to a gene: 6. The CDR3 is 16 amino acids. From germline, CDR1 is MGHDK and CDR2 SYGVNS.

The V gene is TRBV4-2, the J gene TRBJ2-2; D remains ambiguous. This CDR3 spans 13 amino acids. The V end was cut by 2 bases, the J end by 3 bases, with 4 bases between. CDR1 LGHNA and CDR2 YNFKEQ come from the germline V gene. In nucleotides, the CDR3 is TGTGCCAGCAGCCAAACAGACACCGGGGAGCTGTTTTTT. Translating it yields CASSQTDTGELFF.

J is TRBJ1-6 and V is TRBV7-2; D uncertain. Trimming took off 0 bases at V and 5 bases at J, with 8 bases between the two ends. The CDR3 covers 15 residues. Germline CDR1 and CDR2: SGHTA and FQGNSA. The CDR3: CASSLAQANNSPLHF. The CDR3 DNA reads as TGTGCCAGCAGCTTAGCCCAGGCTAATAATTCACCCCTCCACTTT.

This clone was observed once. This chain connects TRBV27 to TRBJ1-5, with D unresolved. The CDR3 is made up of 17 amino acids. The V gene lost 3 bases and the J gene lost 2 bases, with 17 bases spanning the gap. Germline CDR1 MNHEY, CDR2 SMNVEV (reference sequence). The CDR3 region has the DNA TGTGCCAGCAGTTTTACGGGGAGGAAAGACGGCAATCAGCCCCAGCATTTT. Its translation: CASSFTGRKDGNQPQHF.

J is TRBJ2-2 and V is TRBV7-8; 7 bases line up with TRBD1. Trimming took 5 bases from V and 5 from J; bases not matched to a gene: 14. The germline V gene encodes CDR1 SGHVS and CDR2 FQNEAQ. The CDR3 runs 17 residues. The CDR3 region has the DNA TGTGCCAGCAGCCCATTGGGAGACAGGGCCTTTACCGGGGAGCTGTTTTTT. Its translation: CASSPLGDRAFTGELFF.

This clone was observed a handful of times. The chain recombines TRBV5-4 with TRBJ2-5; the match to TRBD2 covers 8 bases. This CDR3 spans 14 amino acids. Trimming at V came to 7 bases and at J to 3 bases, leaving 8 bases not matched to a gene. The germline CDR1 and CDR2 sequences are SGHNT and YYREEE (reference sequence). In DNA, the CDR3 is TGTGCCAGCCGGGGGGGGGCCGCCAAAGAGACCCAGTACTTC. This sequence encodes CASRGGAAKETQYF.

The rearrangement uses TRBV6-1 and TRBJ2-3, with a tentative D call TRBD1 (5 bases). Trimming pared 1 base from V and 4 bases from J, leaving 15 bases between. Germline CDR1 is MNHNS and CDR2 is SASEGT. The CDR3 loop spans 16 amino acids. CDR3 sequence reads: CASSEGGPYMADTQYF. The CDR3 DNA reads TGTGCCAGCAGTGAAGGGGGCCCCTACATGGCAGATACGCAGTATTTT.

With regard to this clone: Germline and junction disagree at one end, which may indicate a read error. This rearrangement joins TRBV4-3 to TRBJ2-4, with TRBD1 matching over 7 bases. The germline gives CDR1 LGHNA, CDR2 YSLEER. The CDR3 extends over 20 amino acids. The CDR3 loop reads CASSHLYTGTEGLAKNSQYF. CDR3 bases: TGCGCCAGCAGCCACTTATACACCGGGACAGAGGGTCTAGCCAAAAACAGTCAGTACTTC.

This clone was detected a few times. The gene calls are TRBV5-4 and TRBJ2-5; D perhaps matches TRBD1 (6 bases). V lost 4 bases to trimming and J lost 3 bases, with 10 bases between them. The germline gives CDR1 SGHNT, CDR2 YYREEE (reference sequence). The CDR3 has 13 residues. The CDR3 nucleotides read TGTGCCAGCAGCATAGACAGGAAAGAGACCCAGTACTTC. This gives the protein CASSIDRKETQYF.

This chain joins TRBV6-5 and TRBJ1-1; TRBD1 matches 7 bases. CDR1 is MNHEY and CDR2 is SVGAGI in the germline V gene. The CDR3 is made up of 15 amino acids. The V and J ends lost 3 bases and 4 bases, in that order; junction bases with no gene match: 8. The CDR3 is CASSYEIRGFTEAFF. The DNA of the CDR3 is TGTGCCAGCAGTTATGAAATCAGGGGGTTCACTGAAGCTTTCTTT.

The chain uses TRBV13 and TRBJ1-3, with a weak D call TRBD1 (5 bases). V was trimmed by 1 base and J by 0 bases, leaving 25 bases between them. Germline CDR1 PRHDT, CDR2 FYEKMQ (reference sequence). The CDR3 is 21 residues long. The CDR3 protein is CASSLEGMGRRYTLSGNTIYF. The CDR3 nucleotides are TGTGCCAGCAGCTTAGAGGGGATGGGCCGCCGGTATACTCTCTCTGGAAACACCATATATTTT.

The CDR3: CASSGGQGADEQFF. Written as DNA, the CDR3 is TGTGCCAGCAGTGGGGGACAGGGGGCCGATGAGCAGTTCTTC. The V gene is TRBV2, the J gene TRBJ2-1; the match to TRBD1 covers 12 bases. From germline, CDR1 is SNHLY and CDR2 FYNNEI. The CDR3 runs to 14 residues. V dropped 4 bases and J dropped 8; count of bases not matched to a gene: 3.

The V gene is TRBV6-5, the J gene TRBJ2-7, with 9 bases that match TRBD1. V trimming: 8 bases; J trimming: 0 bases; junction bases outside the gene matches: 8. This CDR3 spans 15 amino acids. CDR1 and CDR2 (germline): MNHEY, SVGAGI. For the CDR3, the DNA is TGTGCCAGCCGAGTGACAGGGGGTAGCTCCTACGAGCAGTACTTC. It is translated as CASRVTGGSSYEQYF.

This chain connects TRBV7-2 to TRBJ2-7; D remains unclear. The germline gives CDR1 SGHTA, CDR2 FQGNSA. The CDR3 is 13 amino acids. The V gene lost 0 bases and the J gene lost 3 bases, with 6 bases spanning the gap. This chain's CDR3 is CASSLAFRYEQYF. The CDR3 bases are TGTGCCAGCAGCTTAGCCTTCCGCTACGAGCAGTACTTC.

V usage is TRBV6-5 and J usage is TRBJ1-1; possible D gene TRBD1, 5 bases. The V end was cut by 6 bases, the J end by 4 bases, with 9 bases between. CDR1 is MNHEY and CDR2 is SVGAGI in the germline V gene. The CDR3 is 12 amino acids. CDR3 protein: CASREGTTEAFF. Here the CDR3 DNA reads TGTGCCAGCAGGGAGGGGACCACTGAAGCTTTCTTT.

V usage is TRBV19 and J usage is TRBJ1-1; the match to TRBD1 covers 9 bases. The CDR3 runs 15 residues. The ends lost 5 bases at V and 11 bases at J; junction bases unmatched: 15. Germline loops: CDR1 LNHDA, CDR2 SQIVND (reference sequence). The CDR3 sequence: CASSSTGTGKFRAFF. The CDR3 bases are TGTGCCAGTAGTTCAACCGGGACAGGGAAATTTAGGGCTTTCTTT.

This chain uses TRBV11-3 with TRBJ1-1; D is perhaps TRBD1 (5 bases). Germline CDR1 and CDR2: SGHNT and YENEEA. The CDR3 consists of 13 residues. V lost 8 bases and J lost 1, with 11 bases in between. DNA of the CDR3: TGTGCCAGCCGGGAGACAGAGAACACTGAAGCTTTCTTT. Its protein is CASRETENTEAFF.

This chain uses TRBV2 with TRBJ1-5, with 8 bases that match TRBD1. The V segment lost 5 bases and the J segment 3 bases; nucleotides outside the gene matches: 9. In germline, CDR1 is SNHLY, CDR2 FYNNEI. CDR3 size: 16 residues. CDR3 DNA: TGTGCCAGCAGTCCCCGACAGGGGTATATCAATCAGCCCCAGCATTTT. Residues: CASSPRQGYINQPQHF.

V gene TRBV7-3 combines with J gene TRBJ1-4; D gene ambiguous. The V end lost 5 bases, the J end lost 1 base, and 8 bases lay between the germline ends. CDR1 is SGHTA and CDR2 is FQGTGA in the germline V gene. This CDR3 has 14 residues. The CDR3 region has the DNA TGTGCCAGCAGCATCAGTGGAACTAATGAAAAACTGTTTTTT. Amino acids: CASSISGTNEKLFF.

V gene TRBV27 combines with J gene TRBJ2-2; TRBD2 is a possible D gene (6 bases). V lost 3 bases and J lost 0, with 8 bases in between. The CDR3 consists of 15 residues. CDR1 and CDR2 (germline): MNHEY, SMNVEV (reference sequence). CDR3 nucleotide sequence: TGTGCCAGCAGTTTGGCGGGGACGAACACCGGGGAGCTGTTTTTT. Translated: CASSLAGTNTGELFF.

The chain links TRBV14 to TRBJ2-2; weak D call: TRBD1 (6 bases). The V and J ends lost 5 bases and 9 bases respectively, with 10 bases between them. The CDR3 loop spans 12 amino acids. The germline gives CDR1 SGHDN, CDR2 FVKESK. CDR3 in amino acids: CASSIQGRELFF. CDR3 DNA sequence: TGTGCCAGCAGCATACAGGGACGGGAGCTGTTTTTT.

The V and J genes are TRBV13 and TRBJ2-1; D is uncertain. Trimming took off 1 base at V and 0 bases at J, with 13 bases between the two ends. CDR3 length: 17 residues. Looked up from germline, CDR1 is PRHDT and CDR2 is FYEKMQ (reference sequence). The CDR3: CASSLAPYESSYNEQFF. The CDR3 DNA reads TGTGCCAGCAGCTTAGCGCCCTATGAGAGCTCCTACAATGAGCAGTTCTTC.